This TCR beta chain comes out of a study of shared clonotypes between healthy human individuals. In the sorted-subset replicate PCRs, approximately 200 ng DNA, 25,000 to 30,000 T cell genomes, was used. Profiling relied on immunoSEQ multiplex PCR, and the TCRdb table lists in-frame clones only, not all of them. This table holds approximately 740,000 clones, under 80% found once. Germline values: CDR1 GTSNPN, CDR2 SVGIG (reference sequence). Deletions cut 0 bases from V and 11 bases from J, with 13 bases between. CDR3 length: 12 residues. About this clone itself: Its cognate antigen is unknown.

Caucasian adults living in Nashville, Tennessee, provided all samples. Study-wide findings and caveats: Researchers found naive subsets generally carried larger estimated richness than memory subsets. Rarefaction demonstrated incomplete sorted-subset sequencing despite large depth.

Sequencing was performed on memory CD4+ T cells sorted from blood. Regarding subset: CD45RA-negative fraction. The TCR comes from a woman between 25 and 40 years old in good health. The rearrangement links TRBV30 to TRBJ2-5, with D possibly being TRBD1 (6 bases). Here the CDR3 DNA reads TGTGCCTGGAGTGTTTCAGGGGTTGAGCAGTACTTC. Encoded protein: CAWSVSGVEQYF.